This T cell receptor beta chain was sequenced during a study of T cells in localized non-small cell lung cancer. Details on this clone: The antigen is unknown.

Only in-frame clones appear in the TCRdb table, and some are missing; sequencing was by immunoSEQ multiplex PCR. The data hold approximately 15,000 clones, with 75% to 90% observed a single time. Trimming removed 7 bases at V and 9 bases at J, with 18 bases between. CDR3 length equals 13 residues. Per the germline V gene, CDR1 is SGHVT and CDR2 is SQSDAQ. Study-wide results and caveats: Longer overall survival was seen with higher T cell density measured in blood.

The receptor comes from a woman between 35 and 70 years old with stage I lung adenocarcinoma. The sequencing used peripheral blood, collected before any cancer treatment. This chain connects TRBV7-4 to TRBJ1-2; D not resolved. This CDR3 reads CASILCRPLCYTF. CDR3 bases: TGTGCCAGCATCCTATGCAGGCCCCTGTGCTACACCTTC.